These T cell receptor beta chains were read from a single sample in a study of T cell responses to AZD1222 COVID-19 vaccine. Sequencing used immunoSEQ multiplex PCR; TCRdb keeps in-frame clones, though not all of them. The profile covers about 150,000 clones, with approximately 91% appearing a single time and less than 2.5% taken by the ten largest. This sample comprised peripheral blood, obtained 28 days after the second AZD1222 dose. The receptors come from an adult who received the AZD1222 COVID-19 vaccine. CDR3s include the opening cysteine and the closing phenylalanine or tryptophan. Fields, in order: clone size, V gene, D gene, J gene, CDR3 DNA, CDR3 protein. A D gene is named only where the DNA matches it firmly. Size tells how often a clone was seen (once, few, many) or the class of an expanded clone, and some rows leave it out.

NA	TRBV5-8	NA	TRBJ2-1	TGTGCCAGCACCTCAAGCGGTACCTACAATGAGCAGTTCTTC	CASTSSGTYNEQFF
NA	TRBV10-1	TRBD1	TRBJ1-2	TGCGCCAGCAGTGAGAGTGGGACAGGGGTTGGCTACACCTTC	CASSESGTGVGYTF
NA	TRBV5-1	TRBD1	TRBJ2-5	TGCGCCAGCAGCGGGACCCGGGACAGGGGGCCGGGGGAGACCCAGTACTTC	CASSGTRDRGPGETQYF
NA	TRBV7-8	NA	TRBJ2-3	TGTGCCAGCAGCTTGATGAGGGGGGGCAGACGCGATACGCAGTATTTT	CASSLMRGGRRDTQYF
NA	TRBV5-1	NA	TRBJ2-2	TGCGCCAGTAGAGACTACCAAAACACCGGGGAGCTGTTTTTT	CASRDYQNTGELFF
few	TRBV25-1	NA	TRBJ2-7	TGTGCCAGCAGTCGGGGAGGCCCTTCCTACGAGCAGTACTTC	CASSRGGPSYEQYF
NA	TRBV2	TRBD1	TRBJ1-5	TGTGCCAGCTCGGCAGGGGGCCATCAGCCCCAGCATTTT	CASSAGGHQPQHF
NA	TRBV12-5	NA	TRBJ1-4	TGTGCTAGTGGTGGTGGGACGGGCGCCTCCCGGGAAAAACTGTTTTTT	CASGGGTGASREKLFF
NA	TRBV9	NA	TRBJ2-1	TGTGCCAGCAGCCCCCGTCGTGGCGGCATTAGCTCCTACAATGAGCAGTTCTTC	CASSPRRGGISSYNEQFF
NA	TRBV6-6	TRBD1	TRBJ1-1	TGTGCCAGCAGTGACAGGGGTAGGACTGAAGCTTTCTTT	CASSDRGRTEAFF
NA	TRBV7-9	NA	TRBJ1-4	TGTGCCAGCAGCCCCGGGGGGTCCACATGGGAAAAACTGTTTTTT	CASSPGGSTWEKLFF
NA	TRBV13	NA	TRBJ1-5	TGTGCCAGCAGCTTAGGAACTCAGCCCCAGCATTTT	CASSLGTQPQHF
NA	TRBV30	TRBD1	TRBJ1-5	TGTGCCTGGAGCTTCCAGGGGGCCAATCAGCCCCAGCATTTT	CAWSFQGANQPQHF
NA	TRBV5-1	NA	TRBJ2-1	TGCGCCAGCAGCTTGGAACTAGCCGGTGAGCAGTTCTTC	CASSLELAGEQFF
NA	TRBV7-7	TRBD2	TRBJ2-5	TGTGCTAGCAGCCGGGCGGGAGGGGAGACCCAGTACTTC	CASSRAGGETQYF
NA	TRBV2	NA	TRBJ1-4	TGTGCCAGCAGTGATGTGGGGGGGCCGAGTGAAAAACTGTTTTTT	CASSDVGGPSEKLFF
NA	TRBV5-1	NA	TRBJ1-1	TGCGCCAGCAGCTTGGGTGTCAGGAACACTGAAGCTTTCTTT	CASSLGVRNTEAFF
NA	TRBV5-4	NA	TRBJ2-6	TGTGCCAGCAGCTTGGCAGAGGCAGGGGCCAACGTCCTGACTTTC	CASSLAEAGANVLTF
NA	TRBV4-2	TRBD2	TRBJ2-5	TGTGCCAGCAGCCAAGGGGCTAGCGGGGTGGAGACCCAGTACTTC	CASSQGASGVETQYF
NA	TRBV5-4	NA	TRBJ2-1	TGTGCCAGCAGCCCGGCTCAGGTCCGTTACAATGAGCAGTTCTTC	CASSPAQVRYNEQFF
NA	TRBV12-3/TRBV12-4	NA	TRBJ1-2	TGTGCCAGCAGCCGGACAGAGGTCTATGGCTACACCTTC	CASSRTEVYGYTF
NA	TRBV30	NA	TRBJ2-5	TGTGCCTGGAGTGGGGGCCTGGGGGAGACCCAGTACTTC	CAWSGGLGETQYF
NA	TRBV29-1	TRBD1	TRBJ2-3	TGCAGCTGCAACACAGGGGGCACTCGCCGGTATTTT	CSCNTGGTRRYF
NA	TRBV9	NA	TRBJ1-1	TGTGCCAGCAGCCCGGGGAACAGGGACTTCACTGAAGCTTTCTTT	CASSPGNRDFTEAFF
NA	TRBV11-1	NA	TRBJ2-1	TGTGCCAGCAGCCCTCAGAACCCCTCCTACAATGAGCAGTTCTTC	CASSPQNPSYNEQFF
once	TRBV5-3	NA	TRBJ2-1	TGTGCCAGAAGCCCGAATCTTGAAGACTATCGGGATGAGCAGTTCTTC	CARSPNLEDYRDEQFF
NA	TRBV7-2	NA	TRBJ2-3	TGTGCCAGCAGCTTAGCATCGGGGACGCAGTATTTT	CASSLASGTQYF
NA	TRBV27	NA	TRBJ2-2	TGTGCCAGCAGTTTATCGGGTCATTCTCAAAACACCGGGGAGCTGTTTTTT	CASSLSGHSQNTGELFF
few	TRBV5-1	NA	TRBJ1-2	TGCGCCAGCAGCTTGGCAATCAAGACAAAAAACTATGGCTACACCTTC	CASSLAIKTKNYGYTF
NA	TRBV9	NA	TRBJ1-6	TGTGCCAGCAGCCCCTCGGGCAGATCACCCCTCCACTTT	CASSPSGRSPLHF
few	TRBV5-4	NA	TRBJ1-2	TGTGCCAGCAGTTTGAACAGAGGCCCCCGGACCGGTTCGGATGGCTACACCTTC	CASSLNRGPRTGSDGYTF
NA	TRBV29-1	NA	TRBJ2-2	TGCAGCGTTTGGGGGAGTATGAACACCGGGGAGCTGTTTTTT	CSVWGSMNTGELFF
NA	TRBV3-1/TRBV3-2	NA	TRBJ1-2	TGTGCCAGCAGCCATCGCGGTGGTCGCTACACCTTC	CASSHRGGRYTF
NA	TRBV7-2	NA	TRBJ2-7	TGTGCCAGCAGCTTAGTACCCGTCCAGGGAACCGACGAGCAGTACTTC	CASSLVPVQGTDEQYF
NA	TRBV14	NA	TRBJ2-5	TGTGCCAGCAGCCAAGTGGCGGCAGGGTTCCAAGAGACCCAGTACTTC	CASSQVAAGFQETQYF
NA	TRBV5-4	NA	TRBJ2-7	TGTGCCAGCAGCTTGGAACTCCATGGGCCCTACGAGCAGTACTTC	CASSLELHGPYEQYF
NA	TRBV9	TRBD1	TRBJ1-3	TGTGCCAGCAGCGCCACAGGGGATGGAAACACCATATATTTT	CASSATGDGNTIYF
NA	TRBV7-9	NA	TRBJ1-2	TGTGCCAGCAGCCCAAAGGACCGAGGGTGGGATGGCTACACCTTC	CASSPKDRGWDGYTF
few	TRBV2	NA	TRBJ1-2	TGTGCCAGTGGGTCGGGGGAACTCAATTATGGCTACACCTTC	CASGSGELNYGYTF
NA	TRBV4-2	TRBD2	TRBJ2-3	TGTGCCAGCAGCCAAGATGTTATGGCTAGCGGGGGTGCAGATACGCAGTATTTT	CASSQDVMASGGADTQYF
NA	TRBV5-1	NA	TRBJ1-6	TGCGCCAGCAGCCCAGCTGGACAGTATAATTCACCCCTCCACTTT	CASSPAGQYNSPLHF
NA	TRBV27	TRBD1	TRBJ1-1	TGTGCCAGCAGTTTATTCGACAGGGTCTCGACTGAAGCTTTCTTT	CASSLFDRVSTEAFF
NA	TRBV7-9	NA	TRBJ2-3	TGTGCCAGCAGCACCGGCGGTCCCTGGGATACGCAGTATTTT	CASSTGGPWDTQYF
NA	TRBV6-5	NA	TRBJ2-7	TGTGCCAGCTCGGTGAAGGGTATTGCCTACGAGCAGTACTTC	CASSVKGIAYEQYF
NA	TRBV2	TRBD1	TRBJ2-7	TGTGCCAGCAGTAGACAGGGGGCTTCCTACGAGCAGTACTTC	CASSRQGASYEQYF
NA	TRBV30	NA	TRBJ2-7	TGTGCCTGGAGTTGGGACAGACTAGCGCGTAAATTC	CAWSWDRLARKF
NA	TRBV7-9	NA	TRBJ1-4	TGTGCCAGCAGCTTGGGGGCCGAGGGACCCCGGTCGACTAATGAAAAACTGTTTTTT	CASSLGAEGPRSTNEKLFF
NA	TRBV2	NA	TRBJ2-7	TGTGCCAGCAGTGAAGGAGGGGATTTTTACGAGCAGTACTTC	CASSEGGDFYEQYF
NA	TRBV20-1	TRBD1	TRBJ2-7	TGCAGTGCTAGTAGGTGGAAGGGACAGGGACCCTACGAGCAGTACTTC	CSASRWKGQGPYEQYF
NA	TRBV7-9	NA	TRBJ1-2	TGTGCCAGCAGCCTACGTCCCGGGTTATACACCTTC	CASSLRPGLYTF
NA	TRBV7-9	NA	TRBJ2-1	TGTGCCAGCAGCTTAAGACAGACTCAGAACCAAAATGAGCAGTTCTTC	CASSLRQTQNQNEQFF
once	TRBV11-2	NA	TRBJ1-1	TGTGCCAGCAGCCAAAGTGGGGGCACTGAAGCTTTCTTT	CASSQSGGTEAFF
NA	TRBV6-5	NA	TRBJ2-7	TGTGCCAGCAGTTACTGGGTCGACTACGAGCAGTACTTC	CASSYWVDYEQYF
NA	TRBV7-9	NA	TRBJ1-2	TGTGCCAGCAGCGAAACCGCCTCTAGTGGCTACACCTTC	CASSETASSGYTF
NA	TRBV3-1/TRBV3-2	TRBD2	TRBJ2-7	TGTGCCAGCAGCGACCCGACTAGCGGGCACTACGAGCAGTACTTC	CASSDPTSGHYEQYF
NA	TRBV11-3	TRBD2	TRBJ2-3	TGTGCCAGCAGCTTAGGACGGGGGGGGAGCACAGATACGCAGTATTTT	CASSLGRGGSTDTQYF
NA	TRBV7-2	NA	TRBJ1-2	TGTGCCAGCAGCCTTCAGGCCAGCTTCTATGGCTACACCTTC	CASSLQASFYGYTF
once	TRBV2	NA	TRBJ1-5	TGTGCCAGCAGTGATTCTAGGGAGGGGACTAGCAATCAGCCCCAGCATTTT	CASSDSREGTSNQPQHF
NA	TRBV6-1	NA	TRBJ2-7	TGTGCCAGCACCCGCGCCGAGGGGTCCTACGAGCAGTACTTC	CASTRAEGSYEQYF